This T cell receptor beta chain was sequenced during a study of blood T cell repertoires in COVID-19. Turning to the study itself: Some COVID-19 samples were acute and others convalescent; all came from the United States, Italy and Spain. Sample material is recorded as cDNA or gDNA derived from T cells, B-cell-depleted T cells, or PBMCs.

Original processing methods: Estimation of nucleated cell counts relied on the amplification of reference gene primers. Measured with immunoSEQ multiplex PCR; TCRdb has only the in-frame clones, and not every one. The DNA was the basis for D and trimming; V, J and clone size are from that table. The sample lists some 290,000 clones, around 83% occurring once. The CDR3 is 13 amino acids. After removal of 9 bases from V and 9 bases from J, the junction contained 12 bases not matched to a gene. Germline assignment: CDR1 MRHNA and CDR2 SNTAGT. The chain employs TRBV6-4 and TRBJ1-1, with 8 bases matching TRBD1. The TCR was taken from a man aged 18 to 29 with active or convalescent COVID-19. The sample consisted of peripheral blood. The CDR3 sequence: CARNTRDRLQAFF. CDR3 DNA sequence: TGTGCCAGAAACACTCGGGACAGGCTCCAAGCTTTCTTT.